The 6 T cell receptor beta chains below come from one sample, sequenced in a study of HIV-infected patients and healthy controls. Around 500 ng RNA was reverse transcribed with alpha and beta constant-region primers. Using multiplexing indices, alpha and beta chain libraries were generated apart by chain-specific third strand synthesis. A single record per CDR3 protein comes from TCRdb applying MiXCR to the 5' RACE reads. The table has roughly 7,700 distinct CDR3 sequences, 5% to 6.5% seen once. Whole blood was used without fractionation, so all unsorted peripheral T cells were included. The specimen was blood, collected before antiretroviral therapy. Source of these receptors: an adult with HIV infection.

Within the sample, this clonotype is medium-sized. The chain combines TRBV7-2 with TRBJ2-3; D may be TRBD2 (7 bases). V lost 8 bases, J lost 1 base, and 19 bases lay in between. This CDR3 spans 16 amino acids. Germline CDR1 SGHTA, CDR2 FQGNSA. For the CDR3, the DNA is TGTGCCAGCGCAAAAAGTGCGGGGGCAGGCACAGATACGCAGTATTTT. This gives the protein CASAKSAGAGTDTQYF.

This clonotype has at least ten counts. The chain carries TRBV20-1 and TRBJ2-1; 10 nucleotides line up with TRBD2. This CDR3 region has 16 residues. CDR1 is DFQATT and CDR2 is SNEGSKA in the germline V gene (reference sequence). Trimming cost V 0 bases and J 8 bases; bases outside gene matches: 10. The CDR3 here is CSAREIAGGQGYEQFF. Here the CDR3 DNA reads TGCAGTGCTAGAGAAATAGCGGGGGGCCAGGGGTATGAGCAGTTCTTC.

Relative to its sample, this clonotype is medium-sized. The chain recombines TRBV9 with TRBJ2-1, with TRBD2 matching over 13 bases. CDR3 length: 17 residues. With 4 bases clipped from V and 6 bases from J, the junction kept 10 bases outside the gene matches. The germline CDR1 and CDR2 sequences are SGDLS and YYNGEE. The DNA of the CDR3 is TGTGCCAGCAGCTACACTAGCGGGGGGGAGATACGCAATGAGCAGTTCTTC. This codes for CASSYTSGGEIRNEQFF.

This clonotype is judged medium-sized (0.01 to 0.1%). The rearrangement uses TRBV3-1 and TRBJ2-5; TRBD1 matches 9 bases. With 4 bases clipped from V and 4 bases from J, the junction kept 4 bases outside the gene matches. Per the germline V gene, CDR1 is LGHDT and CDR2 is YNNKEL (reference sequence). The CDR3 contains 14 residues. The CDR3 DNA follows: TGTGCCAGCAGCCCGGACAGGGGCAGAGAGACCCAGTACTTC. Residues: CASSPDRGRETQYF.

Relative to its sample, this clonotype is medium-sized (0.01 to 0.1%). This rearrangement joins TRBV5-1 to TRBJ2-1; 9 bases align to TRBD2. From germline, CDR1 is SGHRS and CDR2 YFSETQ. This CDR3 spans 16 amino acids. Trimming took 0 bases from V and 9 from J; bases not matched to a gene: 10. The CDR3 sequence is CASSLEAGGATPEQFF. In nucleotides, the CDR3 is TGCGCCAGCAGCTTGGAGGCGGGGGGGGCTACTCCTGAGCAGTTCTTC.

By proportion, this clonotype is medium-sized. The V gene is TRBV6-6, the J gene TRBJ1-6; 7 bases fit TRBD1. The germline CDR1 and CDR2 sequences are MNHNY and SVGAGI (reference sequence). CDR3 length: 18 amino acids. Trimming took 0 bases from V and 7 from J; bases not matched to a gene: 12. The CDR3 DNA reads as TGTGCCAGCAGTTACTCGATGCAAAAGGGACAGACGAATTCACCCCTCCACTTT. Residues: CASSYSMQKGQTNSPLHF.